This T cell receptor beta chain was sequenced for a study of T cell changes during pregnancy in multiple sclerosis. The repertoire was sequenced with immunoSEQ multiplex PCR; TCRdb's copy has only in-frame clones and lacks some. The sample has 42,000 or so clones, around 90% seen once. The TCR was taken from a female donor with multiple sclerosis, enrolled in a pregnancy study. The specimen was CD8+ T cells from peripheral blood mononuclear cells, collected in the first trimester of pregnancy.

The DNA for the CDR3 is TGTGCCAGCAGCCAAGAACTCTGGGAGACCCAGTACTTC. Amino acid sequence: CASSQELWETQYF. The genes are TRBV4-2 and TRBJ2-5; D unresolved. This CDR3 is 13 amino acids long. Trimming pared 0 bases from V and 5 bases from J, leaving 7 bases between. Germline CDR1 is LGHNA and CDR2 is YNFKEQ.